These T cell receptor beta chains were read from a single sample in a study of T cell responses to AZD1222 COVID-19 vaccine. Here immunoSEQ multiplex PCR was the method, and the copy in TCRdb shows in-frame clones only, minus some. The table records approximately 150,000 clones, approximately 89% of them present only once. Sequenced material: peripheral blood, taken 28 days after the second AZD1222 dose. The receptors were gathered from an adult who received the AZD1222 COVID-19 vaccine. The CDR3 runs from the conserved cysteine through the conserved F or W. A D gene is named only where the DNA matches it firmly. Not all rows give a size; the values are once, few, many and, for expanded clones, a class.

TRBD2 | TRBJ2-4 | . | TRBV5-6 | TGTGCCAGCAGCTTGGACGGGGGGTCCAAAAACATTCAGTACTTC | CASSLDGGSKNIQYF
. | TRBJ2-5 | once | TRBV6-5 | TGTGCCAGCAGTTACTCTCCGAACCCAACTGAGACCCAGTACTTC | CASSYSPNPTETQYF
TRBD2 | TRBJ2-1 | . | TRBV6-5 | TGTGCCAGCAGCAGACTAGCGGGAGGGAGCGATGAGCAGTTCTTC | CASSRLAGGSDEQFF
TRBD2 | TRBJ2-1 | . | TRBV7-9 | TGTGCCAGCAGCTCTCCCCAGGGAGCGGGGAATGAGCAGTTCTTC | CASSSPQGAGNEQFF
TRBD2 | TRBJ2-3 | . | TRBV6-6 | TGTGCCAGCAGTCCTCGGACTAGCGGGAGGGGGAGGACAGATACGCAGTATTTT | CASSPRTSGRGRTDTQYF
TRBD2 | TRBJ2-6 | . | TRBV9 | TGTGCCAGCAGCGGAATAGCGGGACTCTCTGGGGCCAACGTCCTGACTTTC | CASSGIAGLSGANVLTF
. | TRBJ2-1 | . | TRBV4-2 | TGTGCCAGCAGCCCTTTGACAGAGCTTCGAGGGAATGAGCAGTTCTTC | CASSPLTELRGNEQFF
. | TRBJ2-7 | . | TRBV7-9 | TGTGCCAGCAGCTTAGCTGGGAGCTCCTACGAGCAGTACTTC | CASSLAGSSYEQYF
. | TRBJ1-5 | few | TRBV6-6 | TGTGCCAGCAGCACAGAGACCGGATTCTCCAATCAGCCCCAGCATTTT | CASSTETGFSNQPQHF
. | TRBJ1-1 | once | TRBV27 | TGTGCCAGCAGACCGGGGGGGTTGAGCACTGAAGCTTTCTTT | CASRPGGLSTEAFF
TRBD1 | TRBJ2-7 | many | TRBV11-2 | TGTGCCAGCAGCACACACAGGGGGCGCGCCTACGAGCAGTACTTC | CASSTHRGRAYEQYF
. | TRBJ2-6 | . | TRBV4-2 | TGTGCCAGCAGCCAAGGCGGCTCTGGGGCCAACGTCCTGACTTTC | CASSQGGSGANVLTF
. | TRBJ2-7 | . | TRBV24-1 | TGTGCCACCAGTGATTTGGGTGGGTACGAGCAGTACTTC | CATSDLGGYEQYF
. | TRBJ1-6 | . | TRBV7-2 | TGTGCCAGCAGCTTAGCGTCACAGGCGAATTCACCCCTCCACTTT | CASSLASQANSPLHF
TRBD1 | TRBJ2-5 | . | TRBV5-1 | TGCGCCAGCAGCAGAGGGACAGCGCTCCAAGAGACCCAGTACTTC | CASSRGTALQETQYF
TRBD2 | TRBJ2-3 | few | TRBV7-2 | TGTGCCAGCAGCTTAGAGGCGGGAGGCCGGGTGACAATGTATTTT | CASSLEAGGRVTMYF
TRBD2 | TRBJ2-3 | . | TRBV18 | TGTGCCAGCTCACCGCGGGGGAAGAACGCAGATACGCAGTATTTT | CASSPRGKNADTQYF
TRBD1 | TRBJ1-1 | . | TRBV7-9 | TGTGCCAGCAGCTCCCCCTACAGGGGGCAGGGGGCTTTCTTT | CASSSPYRGQGAFF
TRBD2 | TRBJ2-3 | . | TRBV18 | TGTGCCAGCTCACCAGGGGGACTAGCTGCCGTTAGCACAGATACGCAGTATTTT | CASSPGGLAAVSTDTQYF
. | TRBJ2-1 | . | TRBV7-2 | TGTGCCAGCAGCTTAGTAATGAATGAGCAGTTCTTC | CASSLVMNEQFF
TRBD1 | TRBJ1-6 | . | TRBV27 | TGTGCCAGCAGCTGGACAGGGGGCATTTCACCCCTCCACTTT | CASSWTGGISPLHF
. | TRBJ2-5 | . | TRBV7-2 | TGTGCCAGCAGCTTAGTTGGGGGGGAGACCCAGTACTTC | CASSLVGGETQYF
. | TRBJ2-3 | once | TRBV27 | TGTGCCAGCAGTTTATGGGGGGGGCTATTTGATACGCAGTATTTT | CASSLWGGLFDTQYF
TRBD1 | TRBJ1-4 | few | TRBV19 | TGTGCCAGTAAACAGGGGGCAATGACTAATGAAAAACTGTTTTTT | CASKQGAMTNEKLFF
. | TRBJ1-5 | . | TRBV5-5 | TGTGCCAGCAGCTTGGGCAGGGTTGGTAATCAGCCCCAGCATTTT | CASSLGRVGNQPQHF
TRBD1 | TRBJ2-2 | . | TRBV11-3 | TGTGCCAGCAGCTTGGACAGGGTGGTTGGCACCGGGGAGCTGTTTTTT | CASSLDRVVGTGELFF
. | TRBJ1-6 | . | TRBV6-2/TRBV6-3 | TGTGCCAGCAGTTACGATCCGGGACAATATAATTCACCCCTCCACTTT | CASSYDPGQYNSPLHF
. | TRBJ1-5 | . | TRBV6-1 | TGTGCCAGCAGTGAACTGGTAGTAAATCAGCCCCAGCATTTT | CASSELVVNQPQHF
TRBD2 | TRBJ2-3 | once | TRBV6-2/TRBV6-3 | TGTGCCAGCAGTTACTCCCCTAGCGGGAGGGCCTCAGGCACAGATACGCAGTATTTT | CASSYSPSGRASGTDTQYF
. | TRBJ1-1 | . | TRBV2 | TGTGCCAGCAGTGAATATCAAGGGCTGAACACTGAAGCTTTCTTT | CASSEYQGLNTEAFF
. | TRBJ2-1 | once | TRBV4-1 | TGCGCCAGCAGCCAAGGGGGACTCTCCTACAATGAGCAGTTCTTC | CASSQGGLSYNEQFF